A single sample is the source of the 2 T cell receptor beta chains below, sequenced in a study of response to subunit inactivated influenza vaccine. TCRdb fed the RT-PCR reads into MiXCR, producing one record per CDR3 protein. The data contain fewer than 200,000 distinct CDR3 sequences, around a tenth of them singletons. The sample consisted of non-naive T cells sorted from PBMCs, taken on the day of vaccination. All receptors derive from a man aged 50-60 years who received an inactivated influenza vaccine.

The sample holds a few counts of this clonotype. The V gene is TRBV7-9, the J gene TRBJ2-1; a weak D match, TRBD2 (5 bases). Trimming removed 4 bases at V and 9 bases at J, with 22 bases between. From germline, CDR1 is SEHNR and CDR2 FQNEAQ (reference sequence). This CDR3 is 16 amino acids long. The CDR3: CASSSRRSSSFSEQFF. Written as DNA, the CDR3 is TGTGCCAGCAGCTCCCGTAGGTCTAGCAGTTTTAGTGAGCAGTTCTTC.

This clonotype was picked up many times. The chain recombines TRBV30 with TRBJ2-7; TRBD1 matches at 8 bases. Germline trimming cut 6 bases from V and 0 bases from J; bases unmatched to any gene: 4. The CDR3 runs to 13 residues. The germline V gene encodes CDR1 GTSNPN and CDR2 SVGIG (reference sequence). The CDR3 sequence is CACSGTGSYEQYF. The CDR3 region has the DNA TGTGCCTGCTCCGGGACAGGCTCCTACGAGCAGTACTTC.